These 5 T cell receptor beta chains were all obtained from the same sample, sequenced in a study of shared clonotypes between healthy human individuals. Assay used: immunoSEQ multiplex PCR; TCRdb lists only in-frame clones, some missing. The sample carries about 2 million clones, roughly 96% recorded once. What was sequenced was naive CD4+ T cells sorted from blood. Subset defined: CD45RA+ positively selected. Receptors were obtained from a man aged 18 to 30 in good health.

The J gene is TRBJ2-4, the V gene TRBV4-1; tentative D call: TRBD1 (6 bases). From germline, CDR1 is MGHRA and CDR2 YSYEKL. The V gene lost 1 base and the J gene lost 4 bases, with 11 bases spanning the gap. This CDR3 is 15 amino acids long. DNA for the CDR3: TGCGCCAGCAGCCAAGTCGGTCAGGGGAAAAACATTCAGTACTTC. Translation: CASSQVGQGKNIQYF.

The chain links TRBV5-1 to TRBJ2-5; D possibly corresponds to TRBD1 (5 bases). In germline, CDR1 is SGHRS, CDR2 YFSETQ. The CDR3 consists of 12 residues. V dropped 7 bases and J dropped 2 bases, with 9 bases sitting between them. Here the CDR3 DNA reads TGCGCCAGCGGACACCTACAAGAGACCCAGTACTTC. Amino acids: CASGHLQETQYF.

This clone was seen a handful of times. The CDR3 loop is CASSFPGPYGYTF. For the CDR3, the DNA is TGTGCCAGCAGCTTCCCAGGCCCTTATGGCTACACCTTC. V usage is TRBV7-2 and J usage is TRBJ1-2; D not resolved. The germline CDR1 and CDR2 sequences are SGHTA and FQGNSA. The CDR3 has 13 residues. V lost 3 bases to trimming and J lost 5 bases, with 10 bases between them.

The J gene is TRBJ2-7, the V gene TRBV4-3; 9 bases line up with TRBD1. Germline loops: CDR1 LGHNA, CDR2 YSLEER. The V gene end was trimmed by 0 bases and the J gene end by 3 bases; junction bases not matched to a gene: 3. The CDR3 has 15 amino acids. The CDR3 loop reads CASSQDKDRGYEQYF. As DNA, the CDR3 is TGCGCCAGCAGCCAAGATAAGGACAGGGGCTACGAGCAGTACTTC.

The chain joins TRBV2 to TRBJ1-1; perhaps TRBD1 as D (5 bases). In germline, CDR1 is SNHLY, CDR2 FYNNEI. Trimming shortened V by 6 bases and J by 6 bases, and 14 bases separated the two germline ends. The CDR3 contains 13 residues. The CDR3 nucleotides are TGTGCCAGCAGCCCTAATGGGGGGGCTGAAGCTTTCTTT. Amino acids: CASSPNGGAEAFF. Variable domain in full (rest from reference TRBV2 and TRBJ1-1): EPEVTQTPSHQVTQMGQEVILRCVPISNHLYFYWYRQILGQKVEFLVSFYNNEISEKSEIFDDQFSVERPDGSNFTLKIRSTKLEDSAMYFCASSPNGGAEAFFGQGTRLTVV.